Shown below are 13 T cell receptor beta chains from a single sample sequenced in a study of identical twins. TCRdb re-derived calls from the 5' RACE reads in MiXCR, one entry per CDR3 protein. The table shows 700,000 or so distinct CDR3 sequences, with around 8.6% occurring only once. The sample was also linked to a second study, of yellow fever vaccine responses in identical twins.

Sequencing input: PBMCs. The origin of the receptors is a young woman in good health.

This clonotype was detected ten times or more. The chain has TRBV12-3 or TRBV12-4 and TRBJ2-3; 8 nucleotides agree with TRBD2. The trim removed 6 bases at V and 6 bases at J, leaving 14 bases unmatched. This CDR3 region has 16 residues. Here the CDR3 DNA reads TGTGCCAGCAGACAGGACGGGGGGGGCCCTAAGGATACGCAGTATTTT. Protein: CASRQDGGGPKDTQYF.

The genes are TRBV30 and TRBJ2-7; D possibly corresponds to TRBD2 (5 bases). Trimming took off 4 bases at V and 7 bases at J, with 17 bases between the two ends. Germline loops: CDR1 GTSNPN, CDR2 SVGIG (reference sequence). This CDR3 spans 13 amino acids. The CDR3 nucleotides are TGTGCCTGGACCACCCGGGGAATTGGGGAGCAGTACTTC. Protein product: CAWTTRGIGEQYF.

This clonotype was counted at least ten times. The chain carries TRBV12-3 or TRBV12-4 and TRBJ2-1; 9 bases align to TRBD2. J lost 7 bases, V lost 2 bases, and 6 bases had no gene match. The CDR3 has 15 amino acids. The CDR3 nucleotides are TGTGCCAGCAGTTTATCCAGCGGGGGGCGGAATGAGCAGTTCTTC. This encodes CASSLSSGGRNEQFF.

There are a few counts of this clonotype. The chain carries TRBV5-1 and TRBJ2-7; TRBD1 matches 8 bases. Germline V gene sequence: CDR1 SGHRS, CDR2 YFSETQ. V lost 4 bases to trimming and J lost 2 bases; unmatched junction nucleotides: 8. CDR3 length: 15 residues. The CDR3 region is CASSPITGGTYEQYF. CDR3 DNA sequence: TGCGCCAGCAGCCCAATTACAGGGGGGACCTACGAGCAGTACTTC. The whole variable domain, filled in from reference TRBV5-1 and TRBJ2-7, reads KAGVTQTPRYLIKTRGQQVTLSCSPISGHRSVSWYQQTPGQGLQFLFEYFSETQRNKGNFPGRFSGRQFSNSRSEMNVSTLELGDSALYLCASSPITGGTYEQYFGPGTRLTVT.

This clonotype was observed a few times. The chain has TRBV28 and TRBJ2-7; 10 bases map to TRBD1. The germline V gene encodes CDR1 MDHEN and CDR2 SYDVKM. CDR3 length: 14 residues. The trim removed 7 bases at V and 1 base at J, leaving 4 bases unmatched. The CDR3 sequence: CASTQDRGSYEQYF. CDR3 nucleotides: TGTGCCAGCACCCAGGACAGGGGGTCCTACGAGCAGTACTTC.

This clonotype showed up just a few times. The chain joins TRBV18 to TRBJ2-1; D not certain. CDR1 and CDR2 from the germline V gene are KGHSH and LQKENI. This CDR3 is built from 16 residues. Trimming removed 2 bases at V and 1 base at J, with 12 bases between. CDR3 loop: CASSPFRHRSYNEQFF. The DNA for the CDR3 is TGTGCCAGCTCACCATTCAGGCATAGGTCCTACAATGAGCAGTTCTTC.

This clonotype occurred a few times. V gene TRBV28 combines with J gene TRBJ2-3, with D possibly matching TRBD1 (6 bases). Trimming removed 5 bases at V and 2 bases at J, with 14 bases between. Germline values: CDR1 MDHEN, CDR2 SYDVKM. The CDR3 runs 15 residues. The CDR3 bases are TGTGCCAGCAGTACCCAAACAGGGACCACAGATACGCAGTATTTT. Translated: CASSTQTGTTDTQYF.

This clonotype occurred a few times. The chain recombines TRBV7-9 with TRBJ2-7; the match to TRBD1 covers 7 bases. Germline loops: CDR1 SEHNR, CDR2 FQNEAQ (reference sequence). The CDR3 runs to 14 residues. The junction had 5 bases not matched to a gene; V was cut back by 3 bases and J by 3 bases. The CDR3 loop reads CASSLSDRVYEQYF. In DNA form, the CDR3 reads TGTGCCAGCAGCTTGTCCGACAGGGTCTACGAGCAGTACTTC.

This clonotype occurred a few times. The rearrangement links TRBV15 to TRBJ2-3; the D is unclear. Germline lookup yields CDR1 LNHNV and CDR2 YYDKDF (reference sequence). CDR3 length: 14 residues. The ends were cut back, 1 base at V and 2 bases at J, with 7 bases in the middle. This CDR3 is CATSRGTTTDTQYF. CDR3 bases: TGTGCCACCAGCAGAGGCACGACCACAGATACGCAGTATTTT.

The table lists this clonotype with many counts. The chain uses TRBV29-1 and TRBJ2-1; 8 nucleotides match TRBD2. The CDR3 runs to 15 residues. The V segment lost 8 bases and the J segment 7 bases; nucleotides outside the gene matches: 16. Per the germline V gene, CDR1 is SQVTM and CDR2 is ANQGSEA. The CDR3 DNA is TGCAGCTATTTAAAGCCAGCGGGAGTATGGAATGAGCAGTTCTTC. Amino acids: CSYLKPAGVWNEQFF.

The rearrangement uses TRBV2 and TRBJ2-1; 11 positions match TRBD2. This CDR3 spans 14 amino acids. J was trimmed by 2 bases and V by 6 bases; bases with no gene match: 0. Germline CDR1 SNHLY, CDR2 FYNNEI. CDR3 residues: CASRTSGTYNEQFF. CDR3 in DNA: TGTGCCAGCAGGACTAGCGGGACCTACAATGAGCAGTTCTTC.

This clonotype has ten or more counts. This CDR3 is CSVEQSDTQYF. Here the CDR3 DNA reads TGCAGCGTTGAACAATCAGATACGCAGTATTTT. This chain connects TRBV29-1 to TRBJ2-3; D gene unclear. The germline V and J ends were trimmed by 2 bases and 4 bases, with 4 bases remaining between them. The CDR3 loop spans 11 amino acids. Germline V lookup: CDR1 SQVTM, CDR2 ANQGSEA.

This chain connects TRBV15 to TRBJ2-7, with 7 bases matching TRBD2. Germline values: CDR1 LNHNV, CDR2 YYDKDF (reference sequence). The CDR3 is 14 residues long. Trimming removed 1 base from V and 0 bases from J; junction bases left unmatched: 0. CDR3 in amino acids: CATSRAGGSYEQYF. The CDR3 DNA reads TGTGCCACCAGCAGAGCGGGAGGCTCCTACGAGCAGTACTTC.